This entry describes one TCR beta chain. The antigen is undetermined. One end of the junction varies from germline; a read error may be responsible. CDR3 length: 15 residues. The germline CDR1 and CDR2 sequences are SGHRS and YFSETQ. This record comes from a study of blood T cells in healthy people across ages. Study-level points and caveats: In the absence of known donor CMV status, changes in expanded clonotypes were possibly confounded.

Total RNA was isolated from each sample in quantities of at least 6 micrograms. Combining a sample-barcoded 5' primer with a J-beta primer mix, a second PCR ran for about 7 to 11 cycles. A template-switch adaptor that had 12 random nucleotides put a tag on each cDNA molecule. TCRdb passed the 5' RACE reads through MiXCR, listing each CDR3 protein once. The top ten hold about 11% of the sample, which has some 1.6 million distinct CDR3 sequences, roughly 32% seen once. The sample was blood. The chain uses TRBV5-1 and TRBJ2-1; D is undetermined. This TCR derives from a woman aged 25 to 39 in good health. CDR3 nucleotides: TGCGTCAGCAGCTTGGCGGCGAATCCCTACAATGAGCAGTTCTTC. It codes for CVSSLAANPYNEQFF.